The present TCR beta chain was sequenced within a study of CD4 T cells in relation to SARS-CoV-2 and coronaviruses. Deep TCR-beta sequencing used DNA from uncultured naive and memory CD4+ T cells. Profiling relied on immunoSEQ multiplex PCR, and the TCRdb table lists in-frame clones only, not all of them. Of about 68,000 clones detected, approximately 93% appear once; the ten largest clones hold 0.23%. In the case of this clone: Its antigen remains unknown.

Unexposed donor CD4+ T cells date from about 2010-2018, before the COVID-19 pandemic. CDR1 GTSNPN and CDR2 SVGIG come from the germline V gene (reference sequence). Trimming pared 3 bases from V and 7 bases from J, leaving 13 bases between. The CDR3 length is 13 residues. Study-level results: In approximately 70% of donors, memory CD4+ clonotypes crossrecognized SARS-CoV-2 and at least one common cold coronavirus spike. According to naive versus memory sequencing, detected responses are memory recall, not newly primed.

This receptor was obtained from a human donor in good health. The sample was naive CD4+ T cells from PBMCs. Subset of the sample: naive CD4+ T cells isolated by negative enrichment. The rearrangement links TRBV30 to TRBJ2-1; D possibly corresponds to TRBD2 (6 bases). The CDR3 DNA sequence: TGTGCCTGGAGCGAGCCAGGGAGGAATGAGCAGTTCTTC. Residues: CAWSEPGRNEQFF.